This T cell receptor (beta chain) was identified in a study of cytomegalovirus exposure and HLA in healthy donors. V was trimmed by 8 bases and J by 0 bases, leaving 11 bases between them. Germline V gene data show CDR1 as LNHNV and CDR2 as YYDKDF (reference sequence). The CDR3 is 13 residues long. PCR used 60 Vbeta primers and 13 Jbeta primers. Only in-frame clones appear in the TCRdb table, and some are missing; sequencing was by immunoSEQ multiplex PCR. The repertoire has some 180,000 clones, roughly 87% of them found once; the top ten carry roughly 0.23%. The material sequenced was PBMCs. The chain has TRBV15 and TRBJ2-7; D may be TRBD1 (6 bases). The sequence was collected from a girl under three years old in good health and CMV-seronegative. The CDR3 region is CATRQGSSYEQYF. The CDR3 DNA reads as TGTGCCACCCGGCAGGGGAGCTCCTACGAGCAGTACTTC.